The TCR beta chain under discussion was sequenced for a study of blood T cell repertoires in COVID-19. Background on the study: In each case, the material was cDNA or gDNA derived from T cells, B-cell-depleted T cells, or PBMCs.

While infection was still active, Seattle patients were enrolled and then followed longitudinally. Libraries were prepared by immunoSEQ multiplex PCR; TCRdb keeps only in-frame clonotypes and omits some of them. The sample lists 330,000 or so clones, approximately 89% occurring once. The germline V and J ends were trimmed by 3 bases and 7 bases, with 15 bases remaining between them. Germline V gene data show CDR1 as SGHDN and CDR2 as FVKESK. The CDR3 has 14 residues. This chain links TRBV14 with TRBJ1-2; D may be TRBD1 (6 bases). The source material was peripheral blood. The TCR was taken from a woman aged 55-69 years with COVID-19, enrolled during active disease. The CDR3 region is CASSHRGAVPGYTF. The CDR3 bases are TGTGCCAGCAGCCACAGGGGTGCGGTTCCTGGCTACACCTTC.